Below are 14 T cell receptor beta chains sequenced from a single sample in a study of patients and donors after allogeneic stem cell transplantation. TCRdb redid the calling of the RT-PCR reads with MiXCR, one entry per CDR3 protein. The profile shows fewer than 500,000 distinct CDR3 sequences, approximately 16% of them singletons. Sequences were obtained from blood, either unsorted or a sorted T cell fraction (not recorded which). Every receptor here comes from a human donor who was either an allogeneic HSCT recipient or a stem cell or donor lymphocyte infusion donor (not recorded which). It is not recorded whose cells these are; they may come from a transplant donor.

The chain employs TRBV12-3 or TRBV12-4 and TRBJ2-1; TRBD1 aligns across 8 bases. V was pared by 5 bases and J by 3 bases, with 3 bases of the junction left unmatched. This CDR3 comprises 14 residues. This chain's CDR3 is CASSVGQVYNEQFF. The CDR3 bases are TGTGCCAGCAGTGTGGGACAGGTCTACAATGAGCAGTTCTTC.

V is TRBV5-1 and J is TRBJ2-7; D is uncertain. This CDR3 region has 17 residues. In germline, CDR1 is SGHRS, CDR2 YFSETQ. The germline V and J ends were trimmed by 4 bases and 0 bases, with 20 bases remaining between them. The chain's CDR3 is CASSLVGPKTSSYEQYF. Here the CDR3 DNA reads TGCGCCAGCAGCCTGGTGGGTCCAAAGACCAGCTCCTACGAGCAGTACTTC.

V usage is TRBV7-3 and J usage is TRBJ2-1; possibly TRBD2 for D (5 bases). The CDR3 is 14 amino acids. Deletions cut 4 bases from V and 7 bases from J, with 14 bases between. Germline CDR1 is SGHTA and CDR2 is FQGTGA. CDR3 loop: CASSSQLVGNEQFF. CDR3 nucleotides: TGTGCCAGCAGCTCGCAACTAGTGGGGAATGAGCAGTTCTTC.

This clonotype was counted only a few times. The chain recombines TRBV6-1 with TRBJ1-2, with 7 bases identical to TRBD1. The CDR3 totals 15 residues. The V gene end was trimmed by 6 bases and the J gene end by 3 bases; junction bases not matched to a gene: 10. Germline V lookup: CDR1 MNHNS, CDR2 SASEGT. CDR3 protein: CASRTYRGGDYGYTF. CDR3 sequence (DNA): TGTGCCAGCAGGACCTACAGGGGAGGAGACTATGGCTACACCTTC.

The sample holds a few counts of this clonotype. The chain recombines TRBV7-8 with TRBJ1-2, with TRBD1 as a possible D gene (5 bases). The CDR3 is 15 amino acids. V lost 1 base, J lost 2 bases, and 11 bases lay in between. The V gene's germline CDR1 is SGHVS and CDR2 FQNEAQ. The CDR3 bases are TGTGCCAGCAGCTTAGGGGCGGGACCGAACTATGGCTACACCTTC. Translated, it gives CASSLGAGPNYGYTF.

This clonotype was recorded many times. The rearrangement links TRBV28 to TRBJ1-1, with unresolved D. The germline CDR1 and CDR2 sequences are MDHEN and SYDVKM. Between the trimmed V and J ends, which lost 3 bases and 5 bases, there was a span of 7 bases. The CDR3 runs to 12 residues. The DNA for the CDR3 is TGTGCCAGCAGTTTTAGAGGTACTGAAGCTTTCTTT. Protein product: CASSFRGTEAFF.

V usage is TRBV27 and J usage is TRBJ2-4, with TRBD2 matching over 13 bases. There are 19 residues in the CDR3. CDR1 and CDR2 from the germline V gene are MNHEY and SMNVEV (reference sequence). V trimming: 3 bases; J trimming: 6 bases; junction bases outside the gene matches: 14. The CDR3 reads CASSLTSGRWEEKRNIQYF. CDR3 nucleotides: TGTGCCAGCAGTTTGACTAGCGGGAGGTGGGAGGAAAAGCGAAACATTCAGTACTTC.

This clonotype was recorded a few times. V is TRBV10-3 and J is TRBJ2-7; TRBD2 matches 7 bases. The CDR3 has 14 residues. The J segment lost 0 bases and the V segment lost 5 bases, leaving 4 bases of the junction unmatched. Germline CDR1 and CDR2: ENHRY and SYGVKD. CDR3 in amino acids: CAISSGDLSYEQYF. CDR3 nucleotide sequence: TGTGCCATCAGTAGCGGGGACCTCTCCTACGAGCAGTACTTC.

The V and J genes are TRBV9 and TRBJ2-7; 9 nucleotides agree with TRBD1. With 3 bases clipped from V and 1 base from J, the junction kept 5 bases outside the gene matches. Germline V gives CDR1 SGDLS, CDR2 YYNGEE. This CDR3 region has 15 residues. The CDR3 reads CASSAGGQGSYEQYF. CDR3 sequence (DNA): TGTGCCAGCAGCGCCGGGGGACAGGGATCCTACGAGCAGTACTTC.

Points on this clonotype: The junction departs from the called germline gene at one end, perhaps through a read error. The chain has TRBV7-7 and TRBJ2-5, with 7 bases aligning to TRBD1. The CDR3 sequence is 13 residues long. In germline, CDR1 is SSHAT, CDR2 FNYEAQ (reference sequence). CDR3 protein: CASRGGDWETQYF. Here the CDR3 DNA reads TGTGCTAGCAGAGGGGGCGACTGGGAGACCCAGTACTTC. Drawing the rest from reference TRBV7-7 and TRBJ2-5, the complete variable domain is GAGVSQSPRYKVTKRGQDVTLRCDPISSHATLYWYQQALGQGPEFLTYFNYEAQPDKSGLPSDRFSAERPEGSISTLTIQRTEQRDSAMYRCASRGGDWETQYFGPGTRLLVL.

The chain combines TRBV6-5 with TRBJ1-4; no clear D. Germline lookup yields CDR1 MNHEY and CDR2 SVGAGI. This CDR3 region has 12 residues. V was shortened by 6 bases and J by 13 bases, with 15 bases between the two germline ends. CDR3 sequence: CASRGHEEGLFF. Here the CDR3 DNA reads TGTGCCAGCAGAGGTCACGAGGAAGGACTGTTTTTT.

The chain carries TRBV9 and TRBJ2-3; D is uncertain. Looked up from germline, CDR1 is SGDLS and CDR2 is YYNGEE. CDR3 length: 15 amino acids. The V end was cut by 1 base, the J end by 5 bases, with 14 bases between. In DNA, the CDR3 is TGTGCCAGCAGCGTACCCAGTCCGATTCTAGATACGCAGTATTTT. Its translation: CASSVPSPILDTQYF. The full variable domain, in which reference TRBV9 and TRBJ2-3 provide the parts outside the CDR3, is DSGVTQTPKHLITATGQRVTLRCSPRSGDLSVYWYQQSLDQGLQFLIQYYNGEERAKGNILERFSAQQFPDLHSELNLSSLELGDSALYFCASSVPSPILDTQYFGPGTRLTVL.

The chain is built from TRBV5-6 and TRBJ2-5; tentatively, D is TRBD2 (6 bases). This CDR3 has 13 amino acids. Trimming pared 3 bases from V and 7 bases from J, leaving 13 bases between. Germline V gives CDR1 SGHDT, CDR2 YYEEEE. Here the CDR3 DNA reads TGTGCCAGCAGCTCCACATTGGGACTGACCCAGTACTTC. Translation gives CASSSTLGLTQYF.

CDR3 bases: TGTGCCAGCAGCACCGACAGGGCGATCTCCTACGAGCAGTACTTC. Protein sequence: CASSTDRAISYEQYF. This chain connects TRBV9 to TRBJ2-7; 7 nucleotides align to TRBD1. Unmatched junction bases numbered 7, after V lost 4 bases and J lost 0 bases. Germline CDR1 is SGDLS and CDR2 is YYNGEE. The CDR3 is 15 residues long. Complete variable domain (other parts from reference TRBV9 and TRBJ2-7): DSGVTQTPKHLITATGQRVTLRCSPRSGDLSVYWYQQSLDQGLQFLIQYYNGEERAKGNILERFSAQQFPDLHSELNLSSLELGDSALYFCASSTDRAISYEQYFGPGTRLTVT.